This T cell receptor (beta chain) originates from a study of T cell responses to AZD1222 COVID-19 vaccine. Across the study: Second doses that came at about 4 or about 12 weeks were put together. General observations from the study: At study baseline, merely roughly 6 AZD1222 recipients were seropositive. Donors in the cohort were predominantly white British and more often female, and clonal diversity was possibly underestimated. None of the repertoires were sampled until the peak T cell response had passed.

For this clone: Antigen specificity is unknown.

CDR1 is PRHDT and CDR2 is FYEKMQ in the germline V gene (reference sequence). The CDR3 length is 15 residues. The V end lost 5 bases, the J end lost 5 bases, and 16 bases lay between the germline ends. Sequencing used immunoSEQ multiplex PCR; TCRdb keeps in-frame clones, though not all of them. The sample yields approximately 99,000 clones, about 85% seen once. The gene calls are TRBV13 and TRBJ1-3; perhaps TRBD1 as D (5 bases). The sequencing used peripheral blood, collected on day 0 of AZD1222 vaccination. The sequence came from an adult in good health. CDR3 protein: CASSPPVGLRNTIYF. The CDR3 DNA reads TGTGCCAGCAGCCCACCGGTGGGACTAAGAAACACCATATATTTT.